This entry lists 32 T cell receptor beta chains sequenced from one sample in a study of T cell responses to AZD1222 COVID-19 vaccine. Clones were sequenced by immunoSEQ multiplex PCR, and TCRdb holds only the in-frame ones, with some missing. The table includes about 120,000 clones, about nine tenths detected once. This material consisted of peripheral blood, taken on day 0 of AZD1222 vaccination. The source is an adult in good health.

The CDR3: CASSLSPGGVYNEQFF. The CDR3 bases are TGTGCCAGCAGCTTGTCCCCCGGCGGGGTTTACAATGAGCAGTTCTTC. The gene calls are TRBV5-4 and TRBJ2-1; D possibly corresponds to TRBD2 (6 bases). This CDR3 comprises 16 residues. In germline, CDR1 is SGHNT, CDR2 YYREEE (reference sequence). The V end was cut by 1 base, the J end by 4 bases, with 15 bases between.

V and J are TRBV30 and TRBJ1-6, with D possibly being TRBD1 (6 bases). Germline V gives CDR1 GTSNPN, CDR2 SVGIG (reference sequence). Trimming took 5 bases from V and 1 from J, leaving 9 bases between them. The CDR3 consists of 14 residues. CDR3 region: CAWGTFSYNSPLHF. The CDR3 bases are TGTGCCTGGGGGACATTTTCCTATAATTCACCCCTCCACTTT.

Here the CDR3 reads CASSPTRGPLSYNEQFF. The CDR3 DNA sequence: TGTGCCAGCAGCCCGACCAGAGGGCCTTTATCCTACAATGAGCAGTTCTTC. The V and J genes are TRBV4-2 and TRBJ2-1; possibly TRBD2 for D (5 bases). V was shortened by 4 bases and J by 1 base, with 17 bases between the two germline ends. CDR1 and CDR2 from the germline V gene are LGHNA and YNFKEQ. The CDR3 is made up of 17 amino acids.

The chain links TRBV6-1 to TRBJ2-7; the match to TRBD2 covers 13 bases. CDR3 length equals 20 residues. Germline CDR1 and CDR2: MNHNS and SASEGT. Trimming at V came to 2 bases and at J to 2 bases, leaving 15 bases not matched to a gene. CDR3 region: CASSERVLGLAGAEAYEQYF. CDR3 DNA: TGTGCCAGCAGTGAAAGGGTCTTAGGACTAGCGGGAGCTGAGGCCTACGAGCAGTACTTC.

This chain uses TRBV9 with TRBJ1-1; TRBD1 might be the D (5 bases). The germline CDR1 and CDR2 sequences are SGDLS and YYNGEE. V was shortened by 1 base and J by 0 bases, with 13 bases between the two germline ends. This CDR3 contains 16 residues. CDR3 bases: TGTGCCAGCAGCGTATTGGGGACGAGAATGAACACTGAAGCTTTCTTT. Translated, it gives CASSVLGTRMNTEAFF.

V and J are TRBV10-3 and TRBJ1-5; 9 nucleotides match TRBD1. This CDR3 has 17 residues. Germline trimming cut 0 bases from V and 5 bases from J; bases unmatched to any gene: 8. CDR1 and CDR2 (germline): ENHRY, SYGVKD. This CDR3 reads CAISESVPGQGYQPQHF. In DNA form, the CDR3 reads TGTGCCATCAGTGAGTCGGTGCCGGGACAGGGATATCAGCCCCAGCATTTT.

CDR3 sequence reads: CASSLDSWTGEAFF. In DNA, the CDR3 is TGTGCCAGCAGCTTGGATTCGTGGACAGGGGAAGCTTTCTTT. The V gene is TRBV5-4, the J gene TRBJ1-1; 8 bases agree with TRBD1. The junction had 6 bases not matched to a gene; V was cut back by 0 bases and J by 8 bases. This CDR3 spans 14 amino acids. CDR1 SGHNT and CDR2 YYREEE come from the germline V gene (reference sequence). The entire variable domain, with the rest obtained from reference TRBV5-4 and TRBJ1-1, is as follows: ETGVTQSPTHLIKTRGQQVTLRCSSQSGHNTVSWYQQALGQGPQFIFQYYREEENGRGNFPPRFSGLQFPNYSSELNVNALELDDSALYLCASSLDSWTGEAFFGQGTRLTVV.

The chain is built from TRBV9 and TRBJ2-1, with a tentative D call TRBD2 (5 bases). This CDR3 is 16 amino acids long. Germline lookup yields CDR1 SGDLS and CDR2 YYNGEE. V was clipped by 3 bases and J by 1 base, with 14 bases between them. CDR3 sequence reads: CASSGGTSFSYNEQFF. DNA of the CDR3: TGTGCCAGCAGCGGAGGAACTAGTTTTTCCTACAATGAGCAGTTCTTC.

The V and J genes are TRBV9 and TRBJ2-3; TRBD2 matches at 7 bases. This CDR3 contains 16 residues. Germline loops: CDR1 SGDLS, CDR2 YYNGEE. Losses at the gene ends were 0 bases for V and 0 bases for J; bases not matched to a gene: 4. The CDR3 reads CASSVDSSGSTDTQYF. CDR3 DNA: TGTGCCAGCAGCGTAGATAGTAGCGGGAGCACAGATACGCAGTATTTT.

This sequence joins TRBV2 and TRBJ1-6; unclear D gene. This CDR3 comprises 12 residues. V lost 2 bases and J lost 10, with 6 bases in between. Germline V gene sequence: CDR1 SNHLY, CDR2 FYNNEI. CDR3 loop: CASSELISPLHF. In nucleotides, the CDR3 is TGTGCCAGCAGTGAATTGATATCACCCCTCCACTTT.

CDR3 sequence reads: CASSVVNEIGAGELFF. CDR3 nucleotide sequence: TGTGCCAGCAGCGTAGTAAATGAGATCGGGGCCGGGGAGCTGTTTTTT. The V and J genes are TRBV9 and TRBJ2-2; maybe TRBD2 (5 bases). Trimming stripped 0 bases from V and 6 bases from J, with 15 bases between. Germline V gene sequence: CDR1 SGDLS, CDR2 YYNGEE. The CDR3 sequence is 16 residues long.

V usage is TRBV18 and J usage is TRBJ2-4; TRBD2 aligns across 11 bases. V lost 5 bases, J lost 5 bases, and 2 bases stayed unmatched. CDR1 is KGHSH and CDR2 is LQKENI in the germline V gene. This CDR3 contains 14 residues. In DNA, the CDR3 is TGTGCCAGCTCATCACTAGCGGGGGAAAACATTCAGTACTTC. Residues: CASSSLAGENIQYF.

The V gene is TRBV27, the J gene TRBJ2-1; weak D call: TRBD2 (5 bases). V was pared by 5 bases and J by 8 bases, with 13 bases between. This CDR3 has 13 residues. Looked up from germline, CDR1 is MNHEY and CDR2 is SMNVEV (reference sequence). CDR3 in amino acids: CASSLRGRYEQFF. The CDR3 coding sequence is TGTGCCAGCAGTCTGCGAGGGCGGTATGAGCAGTTCTTC.

The CDR3 sequence: CASRNRGTLPTEAFF. Here the CDR3 DNA reads TGTGCCAGCAGAAACAGGGGAACCCTCCCCACTGAAGCTTTCTTT. J is TRBJ1-1 and V is TRBV27; 7 bases line up with TRBD1. The V and J ends lost 6 bases and 4 bases, in that order; junction bases with no gene match: 11. This CDR3 contains 15 residues. The V gene's germline CDR1 is MNHEY and CDR2 SMNVEV (reference sequence).

This clone was detected only once. The rearrangement links TRBV9 to TRBJ1-2; no clear D gene. The germline V gene has CDR1 SGDLS and CDR2 YYNGEE. The CDR3 totals 14 residues. V dropped 0 bases and J dropped 1 base, with 7 bases sitting between them. The DNA of the CDR3 is TGTGCCAGCAGCGTAGCACCAAATAACTATGGCTACACCTTC. This gives the protein CASSVAPNNYGYTF.

The CDR3 reads CAISVSPGLAGAGYSYNEQFF. CDR3 DNA sequence: TGTGCCATCAGTGTGTCCCCCGGCCTAGCGGGAGCCGGGTACTCCTACAATGAGCAGTTCTTC. The genes are TRBV10-3 and TRBJ2-1, with 10 nucleotides matching TRBD2. Germline V CDR1 and CDR2: ENHRY, SYGVKD. The V and J ends lost 4 bases and 0 bases, in that order; junction bases with no gene match: 18. The CDR3 spans 21 residues.

This clone was detected once. The chain employs TRBV5-1 and TRBJ1-1, with D uncertain. V was clipped by 0 bases and J by 4 bases, with 10 bases between them. Germline V gives CDR1 SGHRS, CDR2 YFSETQ. The CDR3 has 14 amino acids. CDR3 nucleotides: TGCGCCAGCAGCTTGGGCACTACGGGCACTGAAGCTTTCTTT. The encoded protein is CASSLGTTGTEAFF.

This clone has only one observation. The chain links TRBV30 to TRBJ1-1; the D gene is possibly TRBD1 (5 bases). Germline CDR1 is GTSNPN and CDR2 is SVGIG (reference sequence). This CDR3 spans 14 amino acids. The V and J ends lost 5 bases and 8 bases respectively, with 21 bases between them. CDR3 coding DNA: TGTGCCTGGGAACATGGGGGACTCTCGGCGGAAGCTTTCTTT. Translation: CAWEHGGLSAEAFF.

V usage is TRBV2 and J usage is TRBJ1-2; TRBD1 aligns across 10 bases. Unmatched junction bases numbered 4, after V lost 3 bases and J lost 6 bases. CDR3 length: 14 residues. Germline V gene lookup returns CDR1 SNHLY and CDR2 FYNNEI. CDR3 in DNA: TGTGCCAGCAGTGAGACAGGGGGCAGCGATGGCTACACCTTC. Translation gives CASSETGGSDGYTF.

The CDR3 region has the DNA TGCGCCAGCAGCTTGGGGGGAATTAATTCACCCCTCCACTTT. The encoded protein is CASSLGGINSPLHF. This chain uses TRBV5-1 with TRBJ1-6; no firm D call. V lost 0 bases and J 6 bases, leaving 7 bases between the germline ends. The CDR3 length is 14 residues. Germline CDR1 SGHRS, CDR2 YFSETQ.

The rearrangement links TRBV3-1 (or the pseudogene TRBV3-2) to TRBJ2-1; D call uncertain. Trimming removed 4 bases at V and 4 bases at J, with 14 bases between. CDR1 LGHDT and CDR2 YNNKEL come from the germline V gene (reference sequence). CDR3 length equals 15 residues. The DNA for the CDR3 is TGTGCCAGCAGCCCCAGCTTGGCGGAGTACAATGAGCAGTTCTTC. Protein product: CASSPSLAEYNEQFF.

The V call is TRBV18, the J call TRBJ1-1; D is undetermined. The CDR3 covers 14 residues. The V end lost 6 bases, the J end lost 2 bases, and 13 bases lay between the germline ends. Germline-derived CDR1 and CDR2 are KGHSH and LQKENI. The CDR3: CASSPNTRNTEAFF. The DNA of the CDR3 is TGTGCCAGCTCTCCAAACACGCGAAACACTGAAGCTTTCTTT.

The CDR3, as DNA: TGTGCCAGCAGTTTGCTAGGGGGCAACAATGAGCAGTTCTTC. It yields the protein CASSLLGGNNEQFF. The chain couples TRBV28 to TRBJ2-1; 7 bases agree with TRBD1. Losses at the gene ends were 3 bases for V and 5 bases for J; bases not matched to a gene: 4. Germline CDR1 MDHEN, CDR2 SYDVKM. This CDR3 comprises 14 residues. Combining the CDR3 with reference TRBV28 and TRBJ2-1 gives the whole variable domain DVKVTQSSRYLVKRTGEKVFLECVQDMDHENMFWYRQDPGLGLRLIYFSYDVKMKEKGDIPEGYSVSREKKERFSLILESASTNQTSMYLCASSLLGGNNEQFFGPGTRLTVL.

The chain is built from TRBV28 and TRBJ1-3, with D possibly being TRBD1 (6 bases). The CDR3 is 14 residues long. Germline V gene data show CDR1 as MDHEN and CDR2 as SYDVKM. Trimming took off 6 bases at V and 7 bases at J, with 16 bases between the two ends. In nucleotides, the CDR3 is TGTGCCAGCAGGGAAGTCTGGGGGCAGAACACCATATATTTT. Its translation: CASREVWGQNTIYF.

This clone was observed a few times. CDR3 loop: CASTEDQAQYF. The CDR3 coding sequence is TGTGCCAGCACCGAAGACCAGGCCCAGTACTTC. This rearrangement joins TRBV12-3 or TRBV12-4 to TRBJ2-5; no clear D. Trimming shortened V by 7 bases and J by 9 bases, and 12 bases separated the two germline ends. The CDR3 totals 11 residues.

This sequence joins TRBV19 and TRBJ1-6; weak D call: TRBD1 (5 bases). V lost 5 bases to trimming and J lost 7 bases, with 9 bases between them. Germline CDR1 and CDR2: LNHDA and SQIVND (reference sequence). The CDR3 is made up of 13 amino acids. The DNA for the CDR3 is TGTGCCAGTAGTGGCCGGGGCAATTCACCCCTCCACTTT. It is translated as CASSGRGNSPLHF.

The CDR3 here is CASSQGHSNQPQHF. CDR3 coding DNA: TGTGCCAGCAGCCAAGGGCATAGCAATCAGCCCCAGCATTTT. The rearrangement links TRBV3-1 (or the pseudogene TRBV3-2) to TRBJ1-5, with D unresolved. The V and J ends lost 1 base and 0 bases respectively, with 4 bases between them. The germline V gene has CDR1 LGHDT and CDR2 YNNKEL (reference sequence). The CDR3 covers 14 residues.

The chain joins TRBV7-7 to TRBJ2-1; TRBD2 aligns across 13 bases. Germline assignment: CDR1 SSHAT and CDR2 FNYEAQ (reference sequence). Trimming at V came to 5 bases and at J to 8 bases, leaving 6 bases not matched to a gene. The CDR3 sequence is 15 residues long. The CDR3 loop reads CASSQLAGGVDEQFF. As DNA, the CDR3 is TGTGCCAGCAGCCAACTAGCGGGAGGGGTTGATGAGCAGTTCTTC.

The CDR3 bases are TGTGCCAGCAGTGAGGGGGGTGGAAACACCATATATTTT. It encodes CASSEGGGNTIYF. V is TRBV2 and J is TRBJ1-3, with a weak D call TRBD1 (5 bases). Trimming took off 3 bases at V and 3 bases at J, with 6 bases between the two ends. Germline V gives CDR1 SNHLY, CDR2 FYNNEI. CDR3 length equals 13 residues.

The chain is built from TRBV6-1 and TRBJ1-5, with 7 bases aligning to TRBD1. The junction had 7 bases not matched to a gene; V was cut back by 1 base and J by 7 bases. This CDR3 comprises 15 residues. Per the germline V gene, CDR1 is MNHNS and CDR2 is SASEGT. For the CDR3, the DNA is TGTGCCAGCAGTGAAGAGGGGGCAGGGTGGCAGCCCCAGCATTTT. Its protein is CASSEEGAGWQPQHF.

The table lists this clone with a few counts. The J gene is TRBJ1-1, the V gene TRBV25-1; D is ambiguous. The CDR3 has 13 residues. V lost 4 bases and J lost 3, with 9 bases in between. Per the germline V gene, CDR1 is MGHDK and CDR2 is SYGVNS. For the CDR3, the DNA is TGTGCCAGCAGTGTGCTATCGGACACTGAAGCTTTCTTT. It codes for CASSVLSDTEAFF. The full variable domain, in which reference TRBV25-1 and TRBJ1-1 provide the parts outside the CDR3, is EADIYQTPRYLVIGTGKKITLECSQTMGHDKMYWYQQDPGMELHLIHYSYGVNSTEKGDLSSESTVSRIRTEHFPLTLESARPSHTSQYLCASSVLSDTEAFFGQGTRLTVV.

V is TRBV10-3 and J is TRBJ1-1; 8 bases map to TRBD1. Germline CDR1 is ENHRY and CDR2 is SYGVKD. Losses at the gene ends were 11 bases for V and 1 base for J; bases not matched to a gene: 18. The CDR3 length is 17 residues. CDR3 in amino acids: CAARRLLGQGTNTEAFF. The DNA for the CDR3 is TGTGCCGCCCGACGGCTCTTAGGACAGGGAACGAACACTGAAGCTTTCTTT.